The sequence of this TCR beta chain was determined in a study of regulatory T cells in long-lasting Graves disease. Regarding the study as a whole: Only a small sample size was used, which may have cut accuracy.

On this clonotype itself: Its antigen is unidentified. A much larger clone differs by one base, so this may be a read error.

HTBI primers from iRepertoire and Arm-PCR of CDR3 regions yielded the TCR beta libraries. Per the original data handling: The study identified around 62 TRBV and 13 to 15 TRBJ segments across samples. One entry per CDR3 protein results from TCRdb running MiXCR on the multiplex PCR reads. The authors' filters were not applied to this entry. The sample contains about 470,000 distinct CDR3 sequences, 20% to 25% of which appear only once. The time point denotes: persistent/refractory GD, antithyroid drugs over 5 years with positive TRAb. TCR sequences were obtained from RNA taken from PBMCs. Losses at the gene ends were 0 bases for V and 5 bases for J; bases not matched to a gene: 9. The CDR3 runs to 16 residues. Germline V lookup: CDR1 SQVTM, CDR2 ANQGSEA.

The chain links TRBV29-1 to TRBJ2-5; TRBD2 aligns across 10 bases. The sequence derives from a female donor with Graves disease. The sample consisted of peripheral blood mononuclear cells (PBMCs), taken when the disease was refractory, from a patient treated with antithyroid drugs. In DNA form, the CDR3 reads TGCAGCGTTGAAGAGGGACTAGCGAGTGGTTGGGAGACCCAGTACTTC. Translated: CSVEEGLASGWETQYF.